The source of this T cell receptor (beta chain) is a study of blood T cell repertoires in COVID-19. Profiled with immunoSEQ multiplex PCR; TCRdb holds only in-frame clones, not every one. The sample shows 160,000 or so clones, just under 80% of them seen only once. The CDR3 totals 15 residues. V shed 5 bases and J 3 bases; nucleotides not matched to a gene: 9. From germline, CDR1 is LNHDA and CDR2 SQIVND (reference sequence). What was sequenced was peripheral blood. The genes are TRBV19 and TRBJ2-7, with 8 positions matching TRBD1. The clonotype was recovered from a woman aged 80 or over with acute or convalescent COVID-19. CDR3 in amino acids: CASSLSGQAYYEQYF. The DNA for the CDR3 is TGTGCCAGTAGTCTCTCGGGACAGGCGTACTACGAGCAGTACTTC.